Sequencing of this TCR beta chain was carried out in a study of T cells after yellow fever vaccination. CDR3 length: 15 amino acids. V was pared by 4 bases and J by 7 bases, with 6 bases of the junction left unmatched. The germline V gene has CDR1 SGHTA and CDR2 FQGNSA. For TCR, cDNA came from 5'RACE template switching, which added a universal primer site and UMIs. Each CDR3 protein gets one entry after TCRdb re-called the 5' RACE reads with MiXCR. The data show some 350,000 distinct CDR3 sequences, roughly 12% seen once. This clonotype was seen a few times. Its antigen is not identified. General study findings and limits: Abundant bulk-derived clonotypes could contaminate FACS-sorted repertoires.

This TCR was sampled from a man younger than 35 who received the YFV17D yellow fever vaccine. V and J are TRBV7-2 and TRBJ2-5; TRBD2 agrees at 13 bases. Material: PBMCs, obtained on the day of the first yellow fever vaccination. The CDR3, as DNA: TGTGCCAGCAGCTGGACTAGCGGGGGCCCAGGGACCCAGTACTTC. Translation: CASSWTSGGPGTQYF.